One and the same sample provided the 11 T cell receptor beta chains below, sequenced in a study of a mutant IDH1 vaccine in newly diagnosed glioma. Their antigens remain unidentified. TCRdb keeps only in-frame clones here, not all; method: immunoSEQ multiplex PCR. The sample holds more than 45,000 clones; 85% to 90% are singletons and the top ten take under 7.5%. Noted time point: week 35, safety follow-up. The content of each vaccine dose was 300 ug of mutant IDH1 20-mer peptide, and topical imiquimod accompanied it. Source: PBMCs, taken from a glioma patient whose treatment included an IDH1 peptide vaccine. All receptors derive from a middle-aged woman with glioma.

The V and J genes are TRBV11-2 and TRBJ1-5; 7 bases line up with TRBD1. V lost 5 bases, J lost 7 bases, and 8 bases stayed unmatched. CDR1 SGHAT and CDR2 FQNNGV come from the germline V gene. This CDR3 is 14 amino acids long. CDR3 in amino acids: CASSPGQARQPQHF. In DNA form, the CDR3 reads TGTGCCAGCAGCCCCGGACAGGCGAGACAGCCCCAGCATTTT.

As regards this clone: One junction end does not reproduce the germline sequence, and a read error may be involved. The chain has TRBV7-7 and TRBJ2-5; 9 nucleotides line up with TRBD1. Per the germline V gene, CDR1 is SSHAT and CDR2 is FNYEAQ (reference sequence). The CDR3 is made up of 18 amino acids. The CDR3 bases are TGTGCTAGCAGCTTAGGCCGGGACAGGGTTAGGGACCAAGAGACCCAGTACTTC. Translated, it gives CASSLGRDRVRDQETQYF.

The chain joins TRBV15 to TRBJ1-5; 8 bases match TRBD1. The length of the CDR3 is 15 residues. V shed 3 bases and J 0 bases; nucleotides not matched to a gene: 1. Germline-derived CDR1 and CDR2 are LNHNV and YYDKDF (reference sequence). Here the CDR3 reads CATSRGQVSNQPQHF. Here the CDR3 DNA reads TGTGCCACCAGCAGGGGACAGGTTAGCAATCAGCCCCAGCATTTT.

CDR3 sequence reads: CASSEADGKTGELFF. DNA of the CDR3: TGTGCCAGCAGTGAAGCGGACGGAAAAACCGGGGAGCTGTTTTTT. The chain employs TRBV6-1 and TRBJ2-2; D gene unclear. The CDR3 runs to 15 residues. From germline, CDR1 is MNHNS and CDR2 SASEGT. Trimming took 0 bases from V and 5 from J, leaving 10 bases between them.

The chain links TRBV23-1 to TRBJ1-2, with TRBD1 identical over 7 bases. TRBV23-1 is sorted into the ORF group, with uncertain function. Germline trimming cut 3 bases from V and 2 bases from J; bases unmatched to any gene: 3. There are 14 residues in the CDR3. In nucleotides, the CDR3 is TGCGCCAGCAGTCAGTTACAGGGGAACTATGGCTACACCTTC. This translates into CASSQLQGNYGYTF.

V is TRBV15 and J is TRBJ2-3; D perhaps matches TRBD2 (6 bases). Germline V lookup: CDR1 LNHNV, CDR2 YYDKDF (reference sequence). Trimming shortened V by 1 base and J by 2 bases, and 7 bases separated the two germline ends. This CDR3 contains 14 residues. CDR3 in DNA: TGTGCCACCAGCAGAGGGACTAACACAGATACGCAGTATTTT. Protein sequence: CATSRGTNTDTQYF.

V is TRBV7-9 and J is TRBJ1-4, with 11 bases lining up with TRBD1. This CDR3 region has 16 residues. Trimming removed 5 bases from V and 5 bases from J; junction bases left unmatched: 7. Looked up from germline, CDR1 is SEHNR and CDR2 is FQNEAQ (reference sequence). In DNA, the CDR3 is TGTGCCAGCAGCCAGCGGGACAGGGGGGTAAATGAAAAACTGTTTTTT. Amino acids: CASSQRDRGVNEKLFF.

This clone was seen only once. The chain employs TRBV13 and TRBJ2-3; 14 bases line up with TRBD2. Germline V CDR1 and CDR2: PRHDT, FYEKMQ (reference sequence). The CDR3 length is 16 residues. Unmatched junction bases numbered 4, after V lost 2 bases and J lost 6 bases. The CDR3 DNA reads as TGTGCCAGCAGCTTAAGACTAGCGGGAGGGCCGGATACGCAGTATTTT. It specifies CASSLRLAGGPDTQYF.

The rearrangement joins TRBV21-1 to TRBJ2-1; TRBD2 is taken as the D call from the table, unchecked against the DNA. TRBV21-1 is a pseudogene segment. The CDR3 has 13 amino acids. CDR3 amino acids: CASSKDPSNEQFF. The CDR3 DNA follows: TGTGCCAGCAGCAAAGATCCGAGCAATGAGCAGTTCTTC.

The chain uses TRBV10-3 and TRBJ2-7, with D tentatively TRBD2 (5 bases). There are 14 residues in the CDR3. The V gene's germline CDR1 is ENHRY and CDR2 SYGVKD. The V end lost 4 bases, the J end lost 5 bases, and 15 bases lay between the germline ends. The CDR3 DNA reads as TGTGCCATCAGTGCCTCTTCCGAGGGCAACGAGCAGTACTTC. Its protein product is CAISASSEGNEQYF.

J is TRBJ2-3 and V is TRBV27; weak D call: TRBD2 (5 bases). Trimming removed 5 bases at V and 4 bases at J, with 13 bases between. The CDR3 loop spans 14 amino acids. Germline CDR1 and CDR2: MNHEY and SMNVEV (reference sequence). The CDR3 is CASSLRRAPDTQYF. The DNA of the CDR3 is TGTGCCAGCAGTCTCAGGCGGGCCCCAGATACGCAGTATTTT.